The 24 T cell receptor beta chains given below trace back to one sample, sequenced in a study of beta chain features in type 1 diabetes. The investigators reverse transcribed all of the isolated RNA, so they sequenced expressed TCRB transcripts. TCRdb's table, derived via immunoSEQ multiplex PCR, lists solely in-frame clones and lacks some. The sample carries 400,000 to 500,000 clones, approximately 15% recorded once. The sample taken for sequencing was naive CD4+ T cells from blood. The source is a young man in good health.

This sequence joins TRBV10-3 and TRBJ1-1; 7 positions agree with TRBD1. Germline V gene sequence: CDR1 ENHRY, CDR2 SYGVKD. V shed 6 bases and J 8 bases; nucleotides not matched to a gene: 6. The CDR3 is 12 residues long. As DNA, the CDR3 is TGTGCCATCAGCTTTACAGGGGAAGAAGCTTTCTTT. It encodes CAISFTGEEAFF.

This clone was seen only a few times. The chain links TRBV4-3 to TRBJ1-2; TRBD1 matches 12 bases. Germline V gene lookup returns CDR1 LGHNA and CDR2 YSLEER. V lost 0 bases, J lost 8 bases, and 4 bases stayed unmatched. The CDR3 consists of 15 residues. This CDR3 reads CASSQEFGTGGGYTF. As DNA, the CDR3 is TGCGCCAGCAGCCAAGAATTTGGGACAGGGGGCGGCTACACCTTC.

The CDR3 is CASSTLTGNGYTF. CDR3 bases: TGTGCCAGTAGTACACTGACAGGGAACGGCTACACCTTC. The V call is TRBV19, the J call TRBJ1-2, with 7 bases that match TRBD1. This CDR3 is built from 13 residues. Germline CDR1 reads LNHDA; CDR2 reads SQIVND (reference sequence). Unmatched junction bases numbered 7, after V lost 4 bases and J lost 8 bases.

V and J are TRBV23-1 and TRBJ2-7; D gene uncertain. TRBV23-1 is marked as an open reading frame, function uncertain. Deletions cut 10 bases from V and 7 bases from J, with 14 bases between. CDR3 length: 11 amino acids. In nucleotides, the CDR3 is TGCGCCAATCAAGGGAATAGAGAGCAGTACGTC. As protein: CANQGNREQYV.

The V call is TRBV30, the J call TRBJ1-5; D not certain. Germline loops: CDR1 GTSNPN, CDR2 SVGIG (reference sequence). The CDR3 length is 12 residues. The CDR3 loop reads CAWGYAGQPQHF. The DNA of the CDR3 is TGTGCGTGGGGATACGCAGGTCAGCCCCAGCATTTT.

Written as DNA, the CDR3 is TGTGCCAGCAGCCAAGATGGAGGGCCTCTAGCGGGGCAGTTCTTC. Amino acid sequence: CASSQDGGPLAGQFF. The rearrangement links TRBV4-2 to TRBJ2-1; TRBD2 matches at 8 bases. Germline values: CDR1 LGHNA, CDR2 YNFKEQ. The CDR3 length is 15 residues. Trimming at V came to 0 bases and at J to 12 bases, leaving 10 bases not matched to a gene.

In its sample, this clone was seen a few times. The rearrangement uses TRBV9 and TRBJ2-1; 8 bases agree with TRBD2. V lost 3 bases to trimming and J lost 5 bases; unmatched junction nucleotides: 7. Germline V gene lookup returns CDR1 SGDLS and CDR2 YYNGEE. CDR3 size: 15 residues. DNA of the CDR3: TGTGCCAGCAGCGAGAGCGGGAGTTTTCACAATGAGCAGTTCTTC. Encoded protein: CASSESGSFHNEQFF.

The chain joins TRBV19 to TRBJ2-7; D remains unclear. V gave up 3 bases and J gave up 2 bases, with 11 bases separating them. The CDR3 is 14 residues long. The germline V gene has CDR1 LNHDA and CDR2 SQIVND (reference sequence). The DNA of the CDR3 is TGTGCCAGTAGTATTGGCCCCAGCCCCTACGAGCAGTACTTC. This sequence encodes CASSIGPSPYEQYF.

This chain joins TRBV12-5 and TRBJ2-1; 7 bases agree with TRBD2. V was clipped by 5 bases and J by 4 bases; unmatched bases: 5. The CDR3 consists of 14 residues. Germline V gene data show CDR1 as LGHNT and CDR2 as FRNRAP. CDR3 coding DNA: TGTGCTAGTGGTGTGACTAGCAGTTACAATGAGCAGTTCTTC. It yields the protein CASGVTSSYNEQFF.

This chain links TRBV25-1 with TRBJ2-3; 11 nucleotides match TRBD2. The junction had 4 bases not matched to a gene; V was cut back by 5 bases and J by 3 bases. There are 15 residues in the CDR3. Germline-derived CDR1 and CDR2 are MGHDK and SYGVNS. The CDR3 reads CASSRSSGRTDTQYF. The DNA for the CDR3 is TGTGCCAGCAGTAGGTCTAGCGGGAGGACAGATACGCAGTATTTT. Complete variable domain (other parts from reference TRBV25-1 and TRBJ2-3): EADIYQTPRYLVIGTGKKITLECSQTMGHDKMYWYQQDPGMELHLIHYSYGVNSTEKGDLSSESTVSRIRTEHFPLTLESARPSHTSQYLCASSRSSGRTDTQYFGPGTRLTVL.

The chain uses TRBV27 and TRBJ2-1, with TRBD1 matching 10 bases. V was clipped by 7 bases and J by 7 bases; unmatched bases: 10. Per the germline V gene, CDR1 is MNHEY and CDR2 is SMNVEV (reference sequence). There are 15 residues in the CDR3. CDR3: CASTSGTGVWNEQFF. CDR3 bases: TGTGCCAGCACATCCGGGACAGGGGTATGGAATGAGCAGTTCTTC.

This chain joins TRBV5-4 and TRBJ2-7; 8 bases match TRBD2. The CDR3 length is 15 residues. Trimming removed 4 bases from V and 2 bases from J; junction bases left unmatched: 8. Germline V gene sequence: CDR1 SGHNT, CDR2 YYREEE (reference sequence). The CDR3 region has the DNA TGTGCCAGCAGCATCAAGCGGGGGCCTACCTACGAGCAGTACTTC. Encoded protein: CASSIKRGPTYEQYF.

The chain is built from TRBV19 and TRBJ2-1; 8 bases agree with TRBD2. CDR3 length: 16 amino acids. Trimming cost V 7 bases and J 0 bases; bases outside gene matches: 8. CDR1 LNHDA and CDR2 SQIVND come from the germline V gene (reference sequence). The CDR3 DNA is TGTGCCAGTACCCCATCCGGGACTAGCTCCTACAATGAGCAGTTCTTC. It codes for CASTPSGTSSYNEQFF.

The V and J genes are TRBV29-1 and TRBJ2-1; D perhaps matches TRBD2 (5 bases). Germline V lookup: CDR1 SQVTM, CDR2 ANQGSEA. The CDR3 is 13 amino acids. The V and J ends lost 6 bases and 3 bases respectively, with 12 bases between them. CDR3 coding DNA: TGCAGCGTCCCCGGACTCCTCTACAATGAGCAGTTCTTC. The encoded protein is CSVPGLLYNEQFF.

This clone was counted between two and nine times. The chain joins TRBV5-4 to TRBJ2-3, with TRBD1 identical over 9 bases. The CDR3 spans 14 residues. Germline-derived CDR1 and CDR2 are SGHNT and YYREEE (reference sequence). V gave up 4 bases and J gave up 5 bases; unmatched junction bases: 5. The CDR3 loop is CASSQGQGRDTQYF. As DNA, the CDR3 is TGTGCCAGCAGCCAGGGACAGGGTAGAGATACGCAGTATTTT.

The J gene is TRBJ2-1, the V gene TRBV7-2; possible D gene TRBD1, 5 bases. Germline lookup yields CDR1 SGHTA and CDR2 FQGNSA. The CDR3 loop spans 13 amino acids. Deletions cut 2 bases from V and 9 bases from J, with 11 bases between. This CDR3 reads CASSLWNRGEQFF. As DNA, the CDR3 is TGTGCCAGCAGCTTATGGAATAGGGGTGAGCAGTTCTTC.

This clone was found a few times. The chain uses TRBV4-3 and TRBJ2-1; no reliable D call. Germline V CDR1 and CDR2: LGHNA, YSLEER. The CDR3 length is 15 residues. Between the trimmed V and J ends, which lost 0 bases and 2 bases, there was a span of 8 bases. Written as DNA, the CDR3 is TGCGCCAGCAGCCAAGATAACGGTGCCTACAATGAGCAGTTCTTC. It encodes CASSQDNGAYNEQFF.

The chain combines TRBV7-2 with TRBJ2-4; TRBD1 might be the D (6 bases). The CDR3 extends over 13 amino acids. The V end was cut by 2 bases, the J end by 6 bases, with 8 bases between. Germline loops: CDR1 SGHTA, CDR2 FQGNSA. This CDR3 is CASSLQGLNIQYF. Here the CDR3 DNA reads TGTGCCAGCAGCTTACAGGGGCTAAACATTCAGTACTTC.

The table lists this clone with a few counts. The chain carries TRBV6-5 and TRBJ1-1, with a tentative D call TRBD1 (5 bases). The germline V and J ends were trimmed by 8 bases and 1 base, with 11 bases remaining between them. This CDR3 is built from 13 residues. Germline lookup yields CDR1 MNHEY and CDR2 SVGAGI. CDR3 in amino acids: CASLGQWNTEAFF. The CDR3, as DNA: TGTGCCAGCCTGGGGCAGTGGAACACTGAAGCTTTCTTT.

The chain recombines TRBV2 with TRBJ1-5; D is undetermined. Germline CDR1 SNHLY, CDR2 FYNNEI. The CDR3 contains 14 residues. The V end lost 3 bases, the J end lost 4 bases, and 10 bases lay between the germline ends. The CDR3: CASSEYGKNQPQHF. The DNA of the CDR3 is TGTGCCAGCAGTGAGTACGGAAAGAATCAGCCCCAGCATTTT.

CDR3 protein: CAISGSGGVTGELFF. DNA of the CDR3: TGTGCCATCAGTGGTAGCGGGGGAGTCACCGGGGAGCTGTTTTTT. This chain links TRBV10-3 with TRBJ2-2, with 9 bases fitting TRBD2. Trimming cost V 4 bases and J 4 bases; bases outside gene matches: 4. The CDR3 is made up of 15 amino acids. Germline V gene data show CDR1 as ENHRY and CDR2 as SYGVKD.

This clone was observed a handful of times. This chain links TRBV9 with TRBJ2-5; TRBD1 matches at 8 bases. Per the germline V gene, CDR1 is SGDLS and CDR2 is YYNGEE. The V segment lost 4 bases and the J segment 5 bases; nucleotides outside the gene matches: 10. The CDR3 totals 15 residues. Here the CDR3 reads CASSKDRGSRETQYF. The CDR3 DNA reads as TGTGCCAGCAGCAAAGACAGGGGCAGTCGGGAGACCCAGTACTTC.

This clone was found a few times. The J gene is TRBJ1-2, the V gene TRBV25-1; D is uncertain. Germline CDR1 and CDR2: MGHDK and SYGVNS. The CDR3 runs 12 residues. V was cut by 3 bases and J by 3 bases, with 5 bases left in between. CDR3 DNA sequence: TGTGCCAGCAGTGATTCCCACTATGGCTACACCTTC. Protein product: CASSDSHYGYTF.

This clone turned up a few times. The CDR3 is CASSYTGGSGGSYNEQFF. The CDR3 nucleotides read TGTGCCAGCAGCTATACCGGCGGTAGCGGCGGATCCTACAATGAGCAGTTCTTC. The chain uses TRBV9 and TRBJ2-1; maybe TRBD2 (6 bases). This CDR3 region has 18 residues. Per the germline V gene, CDR1 is SGDLS and CDR2 is YYNGEE. V was cut by 4 bases and J by 1 base, with 21 bases left in between. Supplemented by reference TRBV9 and TRBJ2-1, the full variable domain reads DSGVTQTPKHLITATGQRVTLRCSPRSGDLSVYWYQQSLDQGLQFLIQYYNGEERAKGNILERFSAQQFPDLHSELNLSSLELGDSALYFCASSYTGGSGGSYNEQFFGPGTRLTVL.